This T cell receptor (beta chain) was identified during a study of T cells in Graves' hyperthyroidism and ophthalmopathy. Germline V CDR1 and CDR2: SGHAT, FQNNGV. Trimming took 5 bases from V and 6 from J, leaving 11 bases between them. The CDR3 is 12 amino acids. Amplification targeted TCR beta CDR3 regions from RNA transcripts. The HTBI primer set served for first-round RT-PCR of the TCR CDR3. TCRdb re-derived calls from the multiplex PCR reads in MiXCR, one entry per CDR3 protein. The sample shows about 580,000 distinct CDR3 sequences, about 45% of them seen only once. A patient was excluded if there was uncontrolled infection, other autoimmune disease, pregnancy or lactation. This clonotype was detected ten times or more.

Source material: peripheral blood or thyroid tissue (not recorded which). V gene TRBV11-2 combines with J gene TRBJ2-7; D not resolved. This sequence was found in a young woman with Graves' hyperthyroidism. CDR3: CASSSLGIEQYF. The DNA for the CDR3 is TGTGCCAGCAGCAGCCTTGGGATCGAGCAGTACTTC.